A selection of T cell receptor beta chains follows, all from one sample in a study of yellow fever vaccine responses in identical twins. A single record per CDR3 protein comes from TCRdb applying MiXCR to the RT-PCR reads. The sample carries fewer than 2,000 distinct CDR3 sequences, around nine tenths recorded once. Sequencing used T cells from blood (PBMCs), unsorted or a sorted subset (not recorded which), obtained before or after yellow fever vaccination (not recorded which). The receptors originated from a woman under 30 who received the yellow fever vaccine. CDR3s include the opening cysteine and the closing phenylalanine or tryptophan. A D gene is named only where the DNA matches it firmly. The listing skips clone size in some rows; elsewhere it reads once, few, many or a size class.

j_gene,abundance,d_gene,v_gene,CDR3nt,CDR3aa
TRBJ2-7,NA,NA,TRBV10-1,TGCGCCAGCAGTGAAGCGTTGGGGTCCGGCTACGAGCAGTACTTC,CASSEALGSGYEQYF
TRBJ2-1,once,TRBD2,TRBV23-1,TGCGCCAGCAGTCGTCTGGGGCTAGCGGGAGATCATGAGCAGTTCTTC,CASSRLGLAGDHEQFF
TRBJ1-1,NA,TRBD1,TRBV7-6,TGTGCCAGCAGCTGGGGACAGGGGAGAACTGAAGCTTTCTTT,CASSWGQGRTEAFF
TRBJ2-4,NA,NA,TRBV7-2,TGTGCCAGCAGCTTAGCGGGGCCCCAGGGTTCCAAAAACATTCAGTACTTC,CASSLAGPQGSKNIQYF
TRBJ1-5,NA,NA,TRBV10-3,TGTGCCATCAGTGAGTCGGATCAGCCCCAGCATTTT,CAISESDQPQHF
TRBJ1-2,NA,NA,TRBV19,TGTGCCAGTAGTATTCCACAGGGCTATGGCTACACCTTC,CASSIPQGYGYTF
TRBJ2-7,NA,NA,TRBV13,TGTGCCACCAGCAATGAGGGCGGGACGACCTACGAGCAGTACTTC,CATSNEGGTTYEQYF
TRBJ1-1,NA,NA,TRBV10-3,TGTGCCATCAGTGAGCGGGTGAACACTGAAGCTTTCTTT,CAISERVNTEAFF
TRBJ1-1,NA,TRBD1,TRBV6-1,TGTGCCATCAGTGAAGCGCAGGGGGGAACTGAAGCTTTCTTT,CAISEAQGGTEAFF
TRBJ1-2,NA,NA,TRBV5-1,TGCGCCAGCCGACAGACGCCTAACTATGGCTACACCTTC,CASRQTPNYGYTF
TRBJ2-1,NA,NA,TRBV29-1,TGCAGCGTTAACAGTTACAATGAGCAGTTCTTC,CSVNSYNEQFF
TRBJ1-2,NA,NA,TRBV4-3,TGCGCCAGCAGCCAAGAGCAGGAGTCCATCTATGGCTACACCTTC,CASSQEQESIYGYTF
TRBJ2-1,NA,NA,TRBV4-2,TGTGCCAGCAGCCAAGGAACGGGAGAGGTCAATGAGCAGTTCTTC,CASSQGTGEVNEQFF
TRBJ1-1,NA,NA,TRBV4-2,TGTGCCAGCAGCCCAACAATAGGACAGAGCACTGAAGCTTTCTTT,CASSPTIGQSTEAFF
TRBJ2-1,NA,NA,TRBV29-1,TGCAGCGTGGTGGTTATCGGGGACCACAATGAGCAGTTCTTC,CSVVVIGDHNEQFF
TRBJ1-6,NA,NA,TRBV2,TGTGCCAGCAGTGAAGGGGGTTCCTATAATTCACCCCTCCACTTT,CASSEGGSYNSPLHF
TRBJ1-1,once,TRBD1,TRBV10-1,TGCGCCAGCAGAGACAGGGGGATCGGCACTGAAGCTTTCTTT,CASRDRGIGTEAFF
TRBJ1-5,once,NA,TRBV12-3/TRBV12-4,TGTGCCAGCAATTGGGGCACCAATCAGCCCCAGCATTTT,CASNWGTNQPQHF
TRBJ2-1,NA,NA,TRBV11-2,TGTGCCAGCAGCTTTGGTGGTGAGCAGTTCTTC,CASSFGGEQFF
TRBJ2-5,NA,NA,TRBV4-2,TGTGCCAGCAGCCAAGACCCGGCCCCTGGAGAGACCCAGTACTTC,CASSQDPAPGETQYF
TRBJ2-1,NA,NA,TRBV13,TGTGCCAGCCTCGTTCCAAGCTCCTACAATGAGCAGTTCTTC,CASLVPSSYNEQFF
TRBJ1-1,NA,NA,TRBV6-4,TGTGCCAGCAGACCCTCGGCCGCGCTGAACACTGAAGCTTTCTTT,CASRPSAALNTEAFF
TRBJ2-1,NA,NA,TRBV11-1,TGTGCCAGCAGCTTAATCCAGAGTGAGCAGTTCTTC,CASSLIQSEQFF
TRBJ2-2,once,NA,TRBV7-8,TGTGCCACAGAGCGGGAGCTGTTTTTT,CATERELFF
TRBJ1-5,NA,NA,TRBV4-1,TGCGCCAGCAGCCCCTCGTACGGGGGGGATCAGCCCCAGCATTTT,CASSPSYGGDQPQHF
TRBJ2-1,NA,TRBD2,TRBV19,TGTGCCAGTAGTGAGGTAGCGGGAGGCTTTGAGCAGTTCTTC,CASSEVAGGFEQFF
TRBJ2-7,NA,NA,TRBV10-3,TGTGCCATCAGTGAGTCCATGGCAACATACGAGCAGTACTTC,CAISESMATYEQYF
TRBJ2-7,NA,NA,TRBV10-1,TGCGCCAGCAGTGAGTCGGCACCCACCTACGAGCAGTACTTC,CASSESAPTYEQYF
TRBJ1-5,NA,NA,TRBV20-1,TGCAGTGCTAGTTTCGGATCAGCCCAGCCCCAGCATTTT,CSASFGSAQPQHF
TRBJ2-7,NA,NA,TRBV11-1,TGTGCCAGCACTCAAGGGTTGTTTAGCTCCTACGAGCAGTACTTC,CASTQGLFSSYEQYF
TRBJ1-1,NA,NA,TRBV10-3,TGTGCCATCAGCCCGGGGGGGGATGAAGCTTTCTTT,CAISPGGDEAFF
TRBJ2-7,NA,TRBD2,TRBV10-3,TGTGCCATCAGTGTGGTAGCGGGTGAAACTCGGCAGTACTTC,CAISVVAGETRQYF
TRBJ2-7,NA,NA,TRBV6-1,TGTGCCAGCAAGGCCGGTCACTACGAGCAGTACTTC,CASKAGHYEQYF
TRBJ1-5,NA,NA,TRBV11-1,TGTGCCAGCAGCCTCGGTGTGGGCAATCAGCCCCAGCATTTT,CASSLGVGNQPQHF
TRBJ2-7,once,TRBD1,TRBV14,TGTGCCAGCAGCCTGACACCAGGGGGCCCGTCCTACGAGCAGTACTTC,CASSLTPGGPSYEQYF
TRBJ2-1,few,TRBD2,TRBV4-2,TGTGCCAGCAGCCAAGACGGGACTAGCGGGGGGGTTACCCTTGAGCAGTTCTTC,CASSQDGTSGGVTLEQFF
TRBJ2-5,NA,NA,TRBV4-2,TGTGCCAGCAGCCAACGAGGTACTAACCAAGAGACCCAGTACTTC,CASSQRGTNQETQYF
TRBJ2-7,once,TRBD1,TRBV11-3,TGTGCCAGCAGCCGACAGGGGGTCGGCTCCTACGAGCAGTACTTC,CASSRQGVGSYEQYF
TRBJ1-1,few,NA,TRBV13,TGTGCCAGCAAGTGGCTGAACACTGAAGCTTTCTTT,CASKWLNTEAFF
TRBJ2-1,NA,NA,TRBV9,TGTGCCAGCAGCGGACAGGTCGACAATGAGCAGTTCTTC,CASSGQVDNEQFF
TRBJ1-2,NA,NA,TRBV5-6,TGTGCCAGCAGCTTGGGGCAGCACTATGGCTACACCTTC,CASSLGQHYGYTF
TRBJ1-5,once,NA,TRBV20-1,TGCAGTGCTGGGGCTTCGGGGGGTAGTCAGCCCCAGCATTTT,CSAGASGGSQPQHF
TRBJ2-3,NA,NA,TRBV4-1,TGCGCCAGCAGCCAAGTAGCGGATTACACAGATACGCAGTATTTT,CASSQVADYTDTQYF
TRBJ1-6,few,NA,TRBV13,TGTGCCAGCCGACAATTGGAAACGGGTTCACCCCTCCACTTT,CASRQLETGSPLHF
TRBJ1-1,NA,NA,TRBV11-2,TGTGCCAGCAGCCCAATTTTCCCGGGAAACACTGAAGCTTTCTTT,CASSPIFPGNTEAFF
TRBJ2-4,once,TRBD1,TRBV28,TGTGCCAGCAGAGGACAGGGGGGGAACATTCAGTACTTC,CASRGQGGNIQYF
TRBJ2-1,NA,NA,TRBV11-3,TGTGCCAGCAGTCAACAGGGACGCTCCTACAATGAGCAGTTCTTC,CASSQQGRSYNEQFF
TRBJ2-7,NA,NA,TRBV10-3,TGTGCCATCACCCAGCCAGGACGGGGAGCCTACGAGCAGTACTTC,CAITQPGRGAYEQYF
TRBJ2-1,NA,TRBD2,TRBV7-9,TGTGCCAGCAGCTCTCGACTAGCCTCCTACAATGAGCAGTTCTTC,CASSSRLASYNEQFF
TRBJ2-7,NA,NA,TRBV11-2,TGTGCCAGCAGCTTCCGGGACGCTACCTACGAGCAGTACTTC,CASSFRDATYEQYF
TRBJ2-1,NA,NA,TRBV11-2,TGTGCCAGCAGCTCCCTTGACAGGAATGAGCAGTTCTTC,CASSSLDRNEQFF
TRBJ1-6,NA,NA,TRBV15,TGTGCCACCAGCACGATACCTACTAATTCACCCCTCCACTTT,CATSTIPTNSPLHF
TRBJ2-2,NA,NA,TRBV21-1,TGTGCCAGCAGCAGGGAAAAGGACAGGATCCTCACCACCGGGGAGCTGTTTTTT,CASSREKDRILTTGELFF
TRBJ1-5,NA,NA,TRBV11-1,TGTGCCAGCAGCCTTCGACAGGATCAGCCCCAGCATTTT,CASSLRQDQPQHF
TRBJ1-1,once,NA,TRBV7-6,TGTGCCAGCGGAAAGGGGATCGCTGAAGCTTTCTTT,CASGKGIAEAFF